This entry describes one T cell receptor (beta chain). Antigen unknown. This entry comes from a study of OX40 agonist ivuxolimab in advanced cancers. As for the study in general: Patients were dosed intravenously with ivuxolimab at 0.01 to 10 mg/kg every 2 weeks. Three individuals attained partial responses, comprising one hepatocellular carcinoma case and two cutaneous melanoma cases. Enrolled patients in dose escalation had cancers that were hepatocellular carcinoma, melanoma, renal cell or head and neck cancer. Whole-study results and caveats: The average count of expanded clones was higher among CD8+ T cells than among CD4+.

The data were produced by immunoSEQ multiplex PCR, yet TCRdb's version contains in-frame clones alone and is incomplete. The sample shows 67,000 or so clones, about 87% of them seen only once. This clonotype originated in an adult with an advanced solid tumor such as melanoma, head and neck, liver or kidney cancer. Specimen: CD4+ or CD8+ T cells sorted from blood, collected in a trial of the OX40 agonist ivuxolimab.

For the CDR3, the DNA is TGCGCCAGCAGCTTGGCCGTTAGGTCCTATGGCTACACCTTC. Translated: CASSLAVRSYGYTF. J is TRBJ1-2 and V is TRBV5-1; the D is unclear. Germline-derived CDR1 and CDR2 are SGHRS and YFSETQ. Trimming took off 0 bases at V and 4 bases at J, with 10 bases between the two ends. CDR3 length: 14 amino acids.